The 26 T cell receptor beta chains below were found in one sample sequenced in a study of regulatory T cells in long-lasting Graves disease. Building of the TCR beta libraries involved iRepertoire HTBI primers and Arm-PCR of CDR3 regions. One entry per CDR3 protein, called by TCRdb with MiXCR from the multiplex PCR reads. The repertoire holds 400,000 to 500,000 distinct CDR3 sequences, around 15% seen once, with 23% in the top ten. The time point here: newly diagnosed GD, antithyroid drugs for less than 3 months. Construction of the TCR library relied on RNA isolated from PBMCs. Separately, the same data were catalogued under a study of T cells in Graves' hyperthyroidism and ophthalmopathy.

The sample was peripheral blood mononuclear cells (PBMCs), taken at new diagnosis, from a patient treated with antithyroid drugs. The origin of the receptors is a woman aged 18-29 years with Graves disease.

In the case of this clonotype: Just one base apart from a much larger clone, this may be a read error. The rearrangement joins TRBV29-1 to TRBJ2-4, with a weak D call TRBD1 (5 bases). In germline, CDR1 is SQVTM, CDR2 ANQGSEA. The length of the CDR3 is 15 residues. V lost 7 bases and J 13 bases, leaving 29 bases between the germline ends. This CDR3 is CSAQGAENSYNEQYF. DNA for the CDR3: TGCAGCGCCCAAGGGGCGGAGAACTCCTACAATGAGCAGTACTTC.

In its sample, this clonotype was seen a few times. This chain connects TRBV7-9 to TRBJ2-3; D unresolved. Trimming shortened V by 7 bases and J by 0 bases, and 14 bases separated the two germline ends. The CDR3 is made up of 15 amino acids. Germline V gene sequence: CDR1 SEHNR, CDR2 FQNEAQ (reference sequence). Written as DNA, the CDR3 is TGTGCCAGCATCATAGTGACCAGTAGCACAGATACGCAGTATTTT. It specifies CASIIVTSSTDTQYF.

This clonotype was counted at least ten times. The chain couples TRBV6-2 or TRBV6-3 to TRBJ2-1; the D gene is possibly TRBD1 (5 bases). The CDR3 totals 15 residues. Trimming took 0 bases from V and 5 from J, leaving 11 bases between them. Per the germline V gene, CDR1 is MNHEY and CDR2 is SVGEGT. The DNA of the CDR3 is TGTGCCAGCAGTTACTCGTTCGCAGGGAACAATGAGCAGTTCTTC. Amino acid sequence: CASSYSFAGNNEQFF.

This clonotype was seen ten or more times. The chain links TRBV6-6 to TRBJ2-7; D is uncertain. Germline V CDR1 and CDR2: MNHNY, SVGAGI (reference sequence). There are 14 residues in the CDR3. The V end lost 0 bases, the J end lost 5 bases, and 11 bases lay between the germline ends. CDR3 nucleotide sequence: TGTGCCAGCAGTTACTCGTTAGGCCGAGACGAGCAGTACTTC. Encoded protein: CASSYSLGRDEQYF.

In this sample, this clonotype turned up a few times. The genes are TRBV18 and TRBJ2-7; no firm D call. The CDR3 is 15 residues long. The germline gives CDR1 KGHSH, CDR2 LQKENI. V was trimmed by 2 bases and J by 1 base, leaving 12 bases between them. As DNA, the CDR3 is TGTGCCAGCTCACCAGGCAGGAACCCTTCCTACGAGCAGTACTTC. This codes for CASSPGRNPSYEQYF.

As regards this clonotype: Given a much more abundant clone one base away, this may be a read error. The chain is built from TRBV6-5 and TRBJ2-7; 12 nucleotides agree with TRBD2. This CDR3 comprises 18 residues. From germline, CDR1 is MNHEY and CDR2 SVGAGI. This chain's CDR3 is CAGSYPRHGLAGNYEQYF. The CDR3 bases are TGTGCCGGCAGTTACCCCAGACACGGACTAGCGGGGAACTACGAGCAGTACTTC.

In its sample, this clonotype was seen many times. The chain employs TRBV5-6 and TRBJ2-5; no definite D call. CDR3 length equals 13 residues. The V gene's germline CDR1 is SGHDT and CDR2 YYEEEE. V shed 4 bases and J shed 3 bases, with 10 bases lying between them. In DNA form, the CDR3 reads TGTGCCAGCAGCCCGGGCGCGGAAGAGACCCAGTACTTC. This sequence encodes CASSPGAEETQYF.

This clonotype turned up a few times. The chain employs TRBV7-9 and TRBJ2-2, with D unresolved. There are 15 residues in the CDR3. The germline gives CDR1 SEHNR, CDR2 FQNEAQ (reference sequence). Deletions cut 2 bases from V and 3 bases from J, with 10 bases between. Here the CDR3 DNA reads TGTGCCAGCAGCTTACCACCCCCGGACACCGGGGAGCTGTTTTTT. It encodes CASSLPPPDTGELFF.

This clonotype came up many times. In DNA, the CDR3 is TGTGCCAGCAGTAGCCGGGACACTTCGTACCAAGAGACCCAGTACTTC. Protein product: CASSSRDTSYQETQYF. V gene TRBV12-3 or TRBV12-4 combines with J gene TRBJ2-5; TRBD1 is a possible D gene (6 bases). Trimming shortened V by 5 bases and J by 0 bases, and 16 bases separated the two germline ends. The CDR3 spans 16 residues.

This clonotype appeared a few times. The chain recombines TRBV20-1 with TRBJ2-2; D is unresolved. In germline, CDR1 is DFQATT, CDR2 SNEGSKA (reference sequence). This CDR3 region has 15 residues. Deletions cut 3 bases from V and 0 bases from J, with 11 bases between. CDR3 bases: TGCAGTGCTAGGGGCCTCTCCACGAACACCGGGGAGCTGTTTTTT. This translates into CSARGLSTNTGELFF.

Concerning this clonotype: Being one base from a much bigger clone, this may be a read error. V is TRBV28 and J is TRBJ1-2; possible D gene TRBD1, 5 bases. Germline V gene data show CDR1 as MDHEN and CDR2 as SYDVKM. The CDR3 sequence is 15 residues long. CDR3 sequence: CASSWDDSLNYSYTF. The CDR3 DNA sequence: TGTGCCAGCAGTTGGGACGACAGCCTTAACTATAGCTACACCTTC.

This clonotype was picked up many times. CDR3: CASRTGQGSHEQYF. The CDR3 region has the DNA TGTGCCAGCAGGACGGGACAGGGAAGCCACGAGCAGTACTTC. The rearrangement links TRBV6-1 to TRBJ2-7, with 9 bases identical to TRBD1. Germline CDR1 and CDR2: MNHNS and SASEGT. The V and J ends lost 6 bases and 5 bases, in that order; junction bases with no gene match: 8. The CDR3 spans 14 residues.

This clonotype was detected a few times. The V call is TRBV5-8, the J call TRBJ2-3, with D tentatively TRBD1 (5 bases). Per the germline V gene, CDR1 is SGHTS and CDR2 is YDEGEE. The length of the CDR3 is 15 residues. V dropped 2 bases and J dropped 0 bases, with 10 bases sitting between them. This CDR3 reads CASSFGAVSTDTQYF. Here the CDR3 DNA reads TGTGCCAGCAGCTTTGGGGCGGTCAGCACAGATACGCAGTATTTT.

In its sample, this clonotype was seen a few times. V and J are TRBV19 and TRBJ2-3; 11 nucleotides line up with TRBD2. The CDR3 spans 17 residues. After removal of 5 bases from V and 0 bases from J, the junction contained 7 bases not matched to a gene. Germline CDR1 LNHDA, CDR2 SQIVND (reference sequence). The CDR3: CASSPIAGGPSTDTQYF. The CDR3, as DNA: TGTGCCAGTAGTCCTATAGCGGGAGGGCCGAGCACAGATACGCAGTATTTT.

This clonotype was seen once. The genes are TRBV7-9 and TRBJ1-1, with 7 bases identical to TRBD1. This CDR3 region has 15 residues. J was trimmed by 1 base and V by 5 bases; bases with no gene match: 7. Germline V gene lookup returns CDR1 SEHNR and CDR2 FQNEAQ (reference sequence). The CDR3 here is CASSRHQGGNTEAFF. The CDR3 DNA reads TGTGCCAGCAGCCGTCATCAGGGGGGGAACACTGAAGCTTTCTTT. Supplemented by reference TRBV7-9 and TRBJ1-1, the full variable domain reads DTGVSQNPRHKITKRGQNVTFRCDPISEHNRLYWYRQTLGQGPEFLTYFQNEAQLEKSRLLSDRFSAERPKGSFSTLEIQRTEQGDSAMYLCASSRHQGGNTEAFFGQGTRLTVV.

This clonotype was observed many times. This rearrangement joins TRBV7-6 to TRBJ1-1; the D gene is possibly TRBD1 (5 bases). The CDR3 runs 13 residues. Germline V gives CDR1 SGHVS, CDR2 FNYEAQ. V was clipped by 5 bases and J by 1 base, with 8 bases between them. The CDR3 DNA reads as TGTGCCAGCAGCAGACAGACGAACACTGAAGCTTTCTTT. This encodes CASSRQTNTEAFF.

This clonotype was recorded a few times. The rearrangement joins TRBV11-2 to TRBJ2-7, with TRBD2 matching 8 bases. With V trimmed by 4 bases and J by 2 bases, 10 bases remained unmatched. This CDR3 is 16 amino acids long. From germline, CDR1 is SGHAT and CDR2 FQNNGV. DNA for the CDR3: TGTGCCAGCAGCTCCCAACGGACTAGCAAAGCCTACGAGCAGTACTTC. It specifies CASSSQRTSKAYEQYF. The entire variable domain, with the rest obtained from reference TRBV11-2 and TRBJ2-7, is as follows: EAGVAQSPRYKIIEKRQSVAFWCNPISGHATLYWYQQILGQGPKLLIQFQNNGVVDDSQLPKDRFSAERLKGVDSTLKIQPAKLEDSAVYLCASSSQRTSKAYEQYFGPGTRLTVT.

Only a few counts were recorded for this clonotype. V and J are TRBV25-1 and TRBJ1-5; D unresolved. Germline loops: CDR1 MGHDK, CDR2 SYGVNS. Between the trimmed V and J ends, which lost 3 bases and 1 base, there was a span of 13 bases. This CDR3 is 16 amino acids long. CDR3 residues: CASSEAGEASNQPQHF. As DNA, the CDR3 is TGTGCCAGCAGTGAGGCCGGCGAAGCCAGCAATCAGCCCCAGCATTTT.

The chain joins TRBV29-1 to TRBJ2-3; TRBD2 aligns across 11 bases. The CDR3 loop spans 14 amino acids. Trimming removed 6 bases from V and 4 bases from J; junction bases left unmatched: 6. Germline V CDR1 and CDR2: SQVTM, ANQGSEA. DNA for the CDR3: TGCAGCGTCCTTTTAGCGGGAGGGCCAGATACGCAGTATTTT. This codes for CSVLLAGGPDTQYF.

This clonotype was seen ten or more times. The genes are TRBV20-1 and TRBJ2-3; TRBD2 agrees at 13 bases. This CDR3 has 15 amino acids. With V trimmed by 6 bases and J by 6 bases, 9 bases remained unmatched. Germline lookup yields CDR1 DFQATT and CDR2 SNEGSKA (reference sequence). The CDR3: CSARTSGRGSDTQYF. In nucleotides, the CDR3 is TGCAGTGCAAGGACTAGCGGGAGAGGGTCGGATACGCAGTATTTT.

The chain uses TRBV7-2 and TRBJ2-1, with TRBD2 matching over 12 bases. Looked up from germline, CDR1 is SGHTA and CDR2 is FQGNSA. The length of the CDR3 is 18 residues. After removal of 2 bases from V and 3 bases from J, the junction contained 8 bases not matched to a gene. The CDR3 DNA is TGTGCCAGCAGCTTATTACTAGCGGGAGGTACCCTCTACAATGAGCAGTTCTTC. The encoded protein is CASSLLLAGGTLYNEQFF.

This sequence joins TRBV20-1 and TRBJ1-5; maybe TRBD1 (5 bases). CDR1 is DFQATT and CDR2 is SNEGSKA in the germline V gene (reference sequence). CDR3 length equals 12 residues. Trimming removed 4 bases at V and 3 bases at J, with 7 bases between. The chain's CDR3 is CSATGPNQPQHF. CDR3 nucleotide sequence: TGCAGTGCTACAGGGCCCAATCAGCCCCAGCATTTT.

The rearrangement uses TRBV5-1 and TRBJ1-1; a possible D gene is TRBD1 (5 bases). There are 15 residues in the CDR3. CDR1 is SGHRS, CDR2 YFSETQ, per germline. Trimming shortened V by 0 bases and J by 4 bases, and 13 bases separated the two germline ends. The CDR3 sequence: CASSLVRGRGTEAFF. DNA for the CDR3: TGCGCCAGCAGCTTGGTGCGGGGGAGAGGCACTGAAGCTTTCTTT.

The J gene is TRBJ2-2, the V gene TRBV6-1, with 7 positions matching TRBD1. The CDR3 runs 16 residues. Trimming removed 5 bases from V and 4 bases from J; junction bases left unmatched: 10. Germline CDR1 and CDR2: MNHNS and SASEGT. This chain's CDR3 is CASSPSPDRPTGELFF. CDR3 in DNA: TGTGCCAGCAGTCCATCGCCGGACAGGCCCACCGGGGAGCTGTTTTTT.

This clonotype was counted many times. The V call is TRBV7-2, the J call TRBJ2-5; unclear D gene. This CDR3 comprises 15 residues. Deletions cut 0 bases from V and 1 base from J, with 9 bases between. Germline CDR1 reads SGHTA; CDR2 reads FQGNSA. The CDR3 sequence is CASSLAPTGQETQYF. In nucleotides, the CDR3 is TGTGCCAGCAGCTTAGCGCCGACTGGCCAAGAGACCCAGTACTTC.

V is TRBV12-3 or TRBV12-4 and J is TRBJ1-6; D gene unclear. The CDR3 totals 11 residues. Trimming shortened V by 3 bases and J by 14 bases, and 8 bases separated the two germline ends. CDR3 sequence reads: CASSLSGSLHF. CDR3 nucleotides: TGTGCCAGCAGTTTGTCTGGGTCCCTCCACTTT.